Below are 22 T cell receptor beta chains sequenced from a single sample in a study of blood T cell repertoires in COVID-19. Profiling relied on immunoSEQ multiplex PCR, and the TCRdb table lists in-frame clones only, not all of them. The table lists under 150,000 clones, roughly 79% of them singletons. Sequencing was carried out using peripheral blood. The receptors derive from a human donor in a cohort sampled during active COVID-19.

The chain uses TRBV30 and TRBJ2-7, with TRBD1 matching 9 bases. CDR1 is GTSNPN, CDR2 SVGIG, per germline (reference sequence). Germline trimming cut 1 base from V and 4 bases from J; bases unmatched to any gene: 8. This CDR3 region has 15 residues. The CDR3 DNA follows: TGTGCCTGGAGTGCCCTGGGACAGGGAGGGTACGAGCAGTACTTC. Residues: CAWSALGQGGYEQYF.

V is TRBV11-2 and J is TRBJ2-1; D unresolved. The length of the CDR3 is 15 residues. The V gene lost 1 base and the J gene lost 3 bases, with 10 bases spanning the gap. Germline V gives CDR1 SGHAT, CDR2 FQNNGV. CDR3 region: CASSLAQVVYNEQFF. In DNA, the CDR3 is TGTGCCAGCAGCTTAGCCCAGGTAGTCTACAATGAGCAGTTCTTC.

The chain joins TRBV5-1 to TRBJ2-5; TRBD2 agrees at 9 bases. V dropped 8 bases and J dropped 5; count of bases not matched to a gene: 10. Germline loops: CDR1 SGHRS, CDR2 YFSETQ. This CDR3 spans 14 amino acids. CDR3 DNA: TGCGCCAGTGGGACTAGCACGATCGAGGAGACCCAGTACTTC. This sequence encodes CASGTSTIEETQYF.

The chain combines TRBV7-8 with TRBJ2-2; D is perhaps TRBD2 (6 bases). Trimming took off 4 bases at V and 6 bases at J, with 12 bases between the two ends. From germline, CDR1 is SGHVS and CDR2 FQNEAQ. CDR3 length equals 14 residues. This chain's CDR3 is CASSSRDWAGELFF. CDR3 coding DNA: TGTGCCAGCAGCTCCCGGGACTGGGCCGGGGAGCTGTTTTTT.

The chain links TRBV28 to TRBJ2-3; 9 bases map to TRBD2. The CDR3 runs 16 residues. V lost 2 bases to trimming and J lost 3 bases; unmatched junction nucleotides: 6. The germline V gene encodes CDR1 MDHEN and CDR2 SYDVKM. The CDR3 reads CASSLRRGGRTDTQYF. CDR3 coding DNA: TGTGCCAGCAGTTTAAGGCGGGGGGGCCGGACAGATACGCAGTATTTT.

This chain connects TRBV10-2 to TRBJ1-1; D is uncertain. This CDR3 comprises 13 residues. Germline values: CDR1 WSHSY, CDR2 SAAADI. The V gene lost 4 bases and the J gene lost 1 base, with 7 bases spanning the gap. The CDR3: CASSGNRNTEAFF. In DNA, the CDR3 is TGCGCCAGCAGTGGTAACAGGAACACTGAAGCTTTCTTT.

This chain connects TRBV27 to TRBJ2-7, with 7 bases lining up with TRBD1. Per germline, CDR1 MNHEY and CDR2 SMNVEV (reference sequence). The V gene end was trimmed by 2 bases and the J gene end by 0 bases; junction bases not matched to a gene: 4. The CDR3 is 15 residues long. The CDR3 DNA follows: TGTGCCAGCAGTTTAGGAACAGGGGTCTCCTACGAGCAGTACTTC. This codes for CASSLGTGVSYEQYF.

J is TRBJ1-5 and V is TRBV5-6, with a tentative D call TRBD1 (6 bases). CDR1 and CDR2 from the germline V gene are SGHDT and YYEEEE. With 0 bases removed from V and 5 bases from J, the gap between germline ends came to 15 bases. CDR3 length: 16 residues. This CDR3 reads CASSLGIQGEYQPQHF. CDR3 coding DNA: TGTGCCAGCAGCTTGGGGATACAGGGAGAGTATCAGCCCCAGCATTTT.

The genes are TRBV30 and TRBJ2-3, with D uncertain. Germline V gives CDR1 GTSNPN, CDR2 SVGIG (reference sequence). This CDR3 is 12 amino acids long. Trimming removed 3 bases from V and 4 bases from J, with 8 bases in between. CDR3 sequence: CAWSERADTQYF. The DNA of the CDR3 is TGTGCCTGGAGCGAGAGAGCAGATACGCAGTATTTT.

V is TRBV3-1 (or the pseudogene TRBV3-2) and J is TRBJ2-2, with D perhaps TRBD2 (5 bases). With 2 bases removed from V and 1 base from J, the gap between germline ends came to 5 bases. Germline CDR1 is LGHDT and CDR2 is YNNKEL (reference sequence). This CDR3 is 14 amino acids long. Here the CDR3 DNA reads TGTGCCAGCAGCCAAACTAGGAACACCGGGGAGCTGTTTTTT. Amino acids: CASSQTRNTGELFF.

As regards this clone: Compared with germline, one end of the junction differs, possibly owing to a read error. Other DNA sequences within the sample encode an identical CDR3. V usage is TRBV6-2 or TRBV6-3 and J usage is TRBJ2-1; TRBD1 is a possible D gene (6 bases). Germline CDR1 is MNHEY and CDR2 is SVGEGT. The CDR3 loop spans 20 amino acids. CDR3 amino acids: CASSYSTVTGPFSSYNEQFF. Written as DNA, the CDR3 is TGTGCCAGCAGTTACTCGACGGTGACAGGCCCATTTAGCTCCTACAATGAACAGTTCTTC.

This chain uses TRBV3-1 (or the pseudogene TRBV3-2) with TRBJ2-3, with 9 bases fitting TRBD2. The CDR3 consists of 16 residues. Germline CDR1 and CDR2: LGHDT and YNNKEL (reference sequence). J was trimmed by 5 bases and V by 1 base; bases with no gene match: 7. This CDR3 reads CASSQGAGGLGDTQYF. CDR3 DNA sequence: TGTGCCAGCAGCCAAGGAGCGGGGGGCCTTGGAGATACGCAGTATTTT.

V is TRBV6-5 and J is TRBJ1-1; maybe TRBD1 (5 bases). The CDR3 runs to 16 residues. The germline gives CDR1 MNHEY, CDR2 SVGAGI. The germline V and J ends were trimmed by 0 bases and 5 bases, with 16 bases remaining between them. The CDR3, as DNA: TGTGCCAGCAGTTACTCGAAATCTCTCAAGGGGACTGAAGCTTTCTTT. Residues: CASSYSKSLKGTEAFF.

The chain combines TRBV24-1 with TRBJ2-1; possible D gene TRBD2, 6 bases. This CDR3 has 15 residues. The germline V and J ends were trimmed by 3 bases and 10 bases, with 18 bases remaining between them. CDR1 is KGHDR and CDR2 is SFDVKD in the germline V gene. Here the CDR3 DNA reads TGTGCCACCAGTGATCCCAGACTTCCTGCGGGGGAGCAGTTCTTC. Amino acid sequence: CATSDPRLPAGEQFF.

The V call is TRBV11-2, the J call TRBJ2-7; D not resolved. In germline, CDR1 is SGHAT, CDR2 FQNNGV. Between the trimmed V and J ends, which lost 0 bases and 3 bases, there was a span of 6 bases. The CDR3 sequence is 13 residues long. CDR3 residues: CASSLDPLYEQYF. The DNA of the CDR3 is TGTGCCAGCAGCTTAGATCCTCTCTACGAGCAGTACTTC.

This chain uses TRBV10-1 with TRBJ2-3; TRBD2 agrees at 7 bases. Germline trimming cut 6 bases from V and 1 base from J; bases unmatched to any gene: 4. Germline V gives CDR1 WNHNN, CDR2 SYGVQD (reference sequence). The CDR3 is 14 amino acids. This CDR3 reads CASSESGGTDTQYF. Written as DNA, the CDR3 is TGCGCCAGCAGCGAAAGCGGGGGCACAGATACGCAGTATTTT.

The chain couples TRBV19 to TRBJ1-1; D is perhaps TRBD1 (5 bases). Trimming shortened V by 5 bases and J by 6 bases, and 13 bases separated the two germline ends. This CDR3 contains 13 residues. Germline lookup yields CDR1 LNHDA and CDR2 SQIVND (reference sequence). The CDR3: CASSARDFPEAFF. CDR3 nucleotide sequence: TGTGCCAGTAGTGCCCGGGACTTTCCTGAAGCTTTCTTT.

The chain uses TRBV30 and TRBJ1-3, with D tentatively TRBD1 (5 bases). The V and J ends lost 1 base and 3 bases respectively, with 7 bases between them. The CDR3 totals 13 residues. Germline CDR1 reads GTSNPN; CDR2 reads SVGIG (reference sequence). The DNA for the CDR3 is TGTGCCTGGAGTGGACAGTTTGGAAACACCATATATTTT. Encoded protein: CAWSGQFGNTIYF. Full variable domain (remainder filled in from reference TRBV30 and TRBJ1-3): SQTIHQWPATLVQPVGSPLSLECTVEGTSNPNLYWYRQAAGRGLQLLFYSVGIGQISSEVPQNLSASRPQDRQFILSSKKLLLSDSGFYLCAWSGQFGNTIYFGEGSWLTVV.

As DNA, the CDR3 is TGTGCCAGCAGTCTTACAGGGCGCAGCCACGAGCAGTACTTC. Translated: CASSLTGRSHEQYF. The rearrangement uses TRBV6-5 and TRBJ2-7, with D tentatively TRBD1 (6 bases). The ends were cut back, 5 bases at V and 5 bases at J, with 16 bases in the middle. The germline V gene encodes CDR1 MNHEY and CDR2 SVGAGI. The CDR3 length is 14 residues.

This clone was observed a handful of times. This chain joins TRBV19 and TRBJ1-5, with 12 bases matching TRBD1. The CDR3 is 15 residues long. Germline CDR1 and CDR2: LNHDA and SQIVND (reference sequence). V was clipped by 5 bases and J by 7 bases; unmatched bases: 6. The CDR3 sequence is CASSSGTGGGQPQHF. Here the CDR3 DNA reads TGTGCCAGTAGTTCAGGGACAGGGGGCGGACAGCCCCAGCATTTT. The entire variable domain, with the rest obtained from reference TRBV19 and TRBJ1-5, is as follows: DGGITQSPKYLFRKEGQNVTLSCEQNLNHDAMYWYRQDPGQGLRLIYYSQIVNDFQKGDIAEGYSVSREKKESFPLTVTSAQKNPTAFYLCASSSGTGGGQPQHFGDGTRLSIL.

This sequence joins TRBV10-3 and TRBJ2-5; 10 bases agree with TRBD1. V was clipped by 0 bases and J by 4 bases; unmatched bases: 8. This CDR3 contains 17 residues. In germline, CDR1 is ENHRY, CDR2 SYGVKD. The CDR3 loop is CAISESGQGSSIETQYF. CDR3 coding DNA: TGTGCCATCAGTGAGTCGGGACAGGGGTCTTCGATAGAGACCCAGTACTTC.

The J gene is TRBJ1-4, the V gene TRBV6-5; D is perhaps TRBD1 (5 bases). Looked up from germline, CDR1 is MNHEY and CDR2 is SVGAGI. CDR3 length: 14 amino acids. V was shortened by 2 bases and J by 3 bases, with 7 bases between the two germline ends. The CDR3 nucleotides read TGTGCCAGCAGTTACGACAGTTCTAATGAAAAACTGTTTTTT. This encodes CASSYDSSNEKLFF.